The clone carrying this TCR beta chain was seen a handful of times. The antigen remains undetermined. Amplification used 60 Vbeta primers and 13 Jbeta primers. Original processing methods: Later analysis identified roughly 84 million unique TCR beta chains, about 10 million shared. Using immunoSEQ multiplex PCR, the repertoire was profiled, and TCRdb retains in-frame clones only, with some absent. V and J calls and clone size are as listed in that table; D and trimming were resolved from the DNA. The repertoire consists of 150,000 to 200,000 clones, with about four fifths occurring once and the leading ten covering approximately 6%. The data derive from a study of cytomegalovirus exposure and HLA in healthy donors. Study-level findings and limits: V segments that were indistinguishable, TRBV6-2 and TRBV6-3 among them, were omitted from analysis.

CDR1 MNHEY and CDR2 SMNVEV come from the germline V gene (reference sequence). This CDR3 comprises 18 residues. With 7 bases clipped from V and 2 bases from J, the junction kept 12 bases outside the gene matches. The sequenced sample was PBMCs. This receptor was taken from a woman under 40 in good health and CMV-seropositive. J is TRBJ2-2 and V is TRBV27, with 11 nucleotides matching TRBD2. CDR3 sequence reads: CASMTGIAGGENTGELFF. CDR3 coding DNA: TGTGCCAGCATGACTGGGATAGCGGGGGGGGAAAACACCGGGGAGCTGTTTTTT.